Listed below are T cell receptor beta chains from one sample, sequenced in a study of molecular identifiers for immune sequencing clone quantification. TCRdb independently ran MiXCR on the PCR reads; one entry per CDR3 protein. The sample includes more than 300,000 distinct CDR3 sequences, about a fifth of them seen just once. The specimen sequenced was naive CD8+ T cells from blood, with Jurkat cell RNA spiked in. The receptors were gathered from a human donor in good health. Some libraries in this study had Jurkat cell RNA spiked in. Both conserved end residues are part of each CDR3. D genes are given only for firm matches. Only some rows state a clone size, as once, few, many or a class for expanded clones.

v_gene: TRBV20-1; j_gene: TRBJ2-3; d_gene: TRBD2; abundance: -; CDR3aa: CNASSGREGPLGTDTQYF; CDR3nt: TGCAATGCTTCCTCAGGGCGGGAGGGCCCTTTGGGGACAGATACGCAGTATTTT
v_gene: TRBV6-2/TRBV6-3; j_gene: TRBJ2-5; d_gene: -; abundance: -; CDR3aa: CAAAVGLGIQETQYF; CDR3nt: TGTGCCGCGGCCGTGGGGCTGGGGATTCAAGAGACCCAGTACTTC
v_gene: TRBV12-3/TRBV12-4; j_gene: TRBJ1-5; d_gene: -; abundance: many; CDR3aa: CASSYSDFSNQPQHF; CDR3nt: TGTGCCAGCAGTTACAGCGATTTTAGCAATCAGCCCCAGCATTTT
v_gene: TRBV27; j_gene: TRBJ2-7; d_gene: -; abundance: -; CDR3aa: CASSSPSQYYEQYF; CDR3nt: TGTGCCAGCAGTTCTCCCTCCCAATACTACGAGCAGTACTTC
v_gene: TRBV6-1; j_gene: TRBJ2-2; d_gene: -; abundance: many; CDR3aa: CASSDILGTRNTGELFF; CDR3nt: TGTGCCAGCAGTGATATCTTGGGGACAAGGAACACCGGGGAGCTGTTTTTT
v_gene: TRBV6-6; j_gene: TRBJ2-7; d_gene: -; abundance: many; CDR3aa: CASSYSSEQYF; CDR3nt: TGTGCCAGCAGTTACTCGAGCGAGCAGTACTTC
v_gene: TRBV30; j_gene: TRBJ2-7; d_gene: -; abundance: many; CDR3aa: CAWEEGTGEQYF; CDR3nt: TGTGCCTGGGAAGAGGGTACGGGGGAGCAGTACTTC
v_gene: TRBV30; j_gene: TRBJ1-1; d_gene: -; abundance: many; CDR3aa: CAWSILGNTEAFF; CDR3nt: TGTGCCTGGAGTATATTGGGGAACACTGAAGCTTTCTTT
v_gene: TRBV19; j_gene: TRBJ2-4; d_gene: TRBD2; abundance: many; CDR3aa: CASSGGTSGGLAKNIQYF; CDR3nt: TGTGCCAGTAGCGGAGGGACTAGCGGGGGTCTAGCCAAAAACATTCAGTACTTC
v_gene: TRBV20-1; j_gene: TRBJ2-5; d_gene: TRBD2; abundance: many; CDR3aa: CSASAISERGVQETQYF; CDR3nt: TGCAGTGCTAGTGCTATATCGGAGCGGGGGGTCCAAGAGACCCAGTACTTC
v_gene: TRBV6-5; j_gene: TRBJ2-2; d_gene: TRBD2; abundance: many; CDR3aa: CASSYGTKHTGELFF; CDR3nt: TGTGCCAGCAGTTACGGGACTAAACACACCGGGGAGCTGTTTTTT
v_gene: TRBV12-3/TRBV12-4; j_gene: TRBJ2-3; d_gene: -; abundance: many; CDR3aa: CASSFGGDWDTQYF; CDR3nt: TGTGCCAGCAGTTTCGGGGGAGATTGGGATACGCAGTATTTT
v_gene: TRBV6-2/TRBV6-3; j_gene: TRBJ2-1; d_gene: -; abundance: many; CDR3aa: CATGGDGAYNEQFF; CDR3nt: TGTGCCACTGGAGGGGACGGGGCCTACAATGAGCAGTTCTTC
v_gene: TRBV7-9; j_gene: TRBJ1-1; d_gene: TRBD1; abundance: -; CDR3aa: CASSSGTGHFGTGAFF; CDR3nt: TGTGCCAGCAGCTCCGGGACAGGGCATTTTGGCACTGGAGCTTTCTTT
v_gene: TRBV2; j_gene: TRBJ1-2; d_gene: -; abundance: many; CDR3aa: CASSEAFLGEINYGYTF; CDR3nt: TGTGCCAGCAGTGAAGCGTTCTTGGGAGAGATTAACTATGGCTACACCTTC
v_gene: TRBV6-5; j_gene: TRBJ2-1; d_gene: TRBD1; abundance: few; CDR3aa: CASSYEGTGVDNEQFF; CDR3nt: TGTGCCAGCAGTTACGAAGGGACAGGGGTGGACAATGAGCAGTTCTTC
v_gene: TRBV2; j_gene: TRBJ1-1; d_gene: -; abundance: -; CDR3aa: CASRAGGTEAFF; CDR3nt: TGTGCCAGCAGAGCCGGGGGGACTGAAGCTTTCTTT
v_gene: TRBV4-1; j_gene: TRBJ2-7; d_gene: -; abundance: many; CDR3aa: CASSQARDGQYEQYF; CDR3nt: TGCGCCAGCAGCCAAGCCCGGGACGGACAGTACGAGCAGTACTTC
v_gene: TRBV2; j_gene: TRBJ2-1; d_gene: -; abundance: few; CDR3aa: CASRSYLPEQFF; CDR3nt: TGTGCCAGCAGATCATACCTTCCTGAGCAGTTCTTC
v_gene: TRBV12-3/TRBV12-4; j_gene: TRBJ2-3; d_gene: TRBD1; abundance: many; CDR3aa: CASSKGQMFTDTDTQYF; CDR3nt: TGTGCCAGCAGCAAGGGACAGATGTTTACGGACACAGATACGCAGTATTTT
v_gene: TRBV12-3/TRBV12-4; j_gene: TRBJ2-7; d_gene: -; abundance: few; CDR3aa: CASSLNMGKEQYF; CDR3nt: TGTGCCAGCAGTTTAAACATGGGGAAGGAGCAGTACTTC
v_gene: TRBV7-6; j_gene: TRBJ2-3; d_gene: TRBD2; abundance: many; CDR3aa: CASSLSATSGRPADTQYF; CDR3nt: TGTGCCAGCAGCTTATCCGCGACTAGCGGGAGACCCGCAGATACGCAGTATTTT
v_gene: TRBV25-1; j_gene: TRBJ2-7; d_gene: TRBD2; abundance: many; CDR3aa: CASSEWASGTVEQYF; CDR3nt: TGTGCCAGCAGTGAATGGGCTAGCGGGACGGTCGAGCAGTACTTC
v_gene: TRBV19; j_gene: TRBJ2-7; d_gene: TRBD1; abundance: many; CDR3aa: CASSTDRGDEQYF; CDR3nt: TGTGCCAGTAGTACTGACAGGGGCGACGAGCAGTACTTC
v_gene: TRBV4-3; j_gene: TRBJ2-1; d_gene: -; abundance: many; CDR3aa: CASSQASSTSYNEQFF; CDR3nt: TGCGCCAGCAGCCAAGCCTCTAGCACGTCCTACAATGAGCAGTTCTTC
v_gene: TRBV27; j_gene: TRBJ1-1; d_gene: -; abundance: many; CDR3aa: CASSLLYVRGADTEAFF; CDR3nt: TGTGCCAGCAGTTTATTGTACGTGAGGGGCGCGGACACTGAAGCTTTCTTT
v_gene: TRBV4-1; j_gene: TRBJ2-7; d_gene: TRBD1; abundance: -; CDR3aa: CASSQEDRGLEQYF; CDR3nt: TGCGCCAGCAGCCAAGAAGACAGGGGGCTTGAGCAGTACTTC
v_gene: TRBV24-1; j_gene: TRBJ1-5; d_gene: -; abundance: -; CDR3aa: CATSDLSSNQPQHF; CDR3nt: TGTGCCACCAGTGATTTATCTAGCAATCAGCCCCAGCATTTT
v_gene: TRBV7-2; j_gene: TRBJ2-1; d_gene: TRBD2; abundance: many; CDR3aa: CASSPGLAGTNEQFF; CDR3nt: TGTGCCAGCAGCCCGGGACTAGCGGGTACAAATGAGCAGTTCTTC
v_gene: TRBV12-3/TRBV12-4; j_gene: TRBJ1-2; d_gene: -; abundance: many; CDR3aa: CASSLTAGTNSGYTF; CDR3nt: TGTGCCAGCAGTTTAACCGCCGGGACAAATAGCGGCTACACCTTC
v_gene: TRBV12-3/TRBV12-4; j_gene: TRBJ2-1; d_gene: TRBD2; abundance: many; CDR3aa: CASNSPLAGASYNEQFF; CDR3nt: TGTGCCAGCAACTCCCCCCTAGCGGGGGCTTCCTACAATGAGCAGTTCTTC
v_gene: TRBV11-2; j_gene: TRBJ2-1; d_gene: -; abundance: many; CDR3aa: CASSHYNEQFF; CDR3nt: TGTGCCAGCAGCCACTACAATGAGCAGTTCTTC
v_gene: TRBV13; j_gene: TRBJ2-1; d_gene: TRBD2; abundance: few; CDR3aa: CASSPLKEAGGYNEQFF; CDR3nt: TGTGCCAGCAGCCCATTGAAAGAAGCGGGAGGTTACAATGAGCAGTTCTTC
v_gene: TRBV20-1; j_gene: TRBJ2-3; d_gene: TRBD2; abundance: many; CDR3aa: CSARSSGTSGRASDTQYF; CDR3nt: TGCAGTGCTAGATCTTCCGGGACTAGCGGGAGGGCGTCAGATACGCAGTATTTT
v_gene: TRBV2; j_gene: TRBJ1-4; d_gene: -; abundance: many; CDR3aa: CATRGELTNEKLFF; CDR3nt: TGTGCCACCCGGGGCGAACTAACTAATGAAAAACTGTTTTTT